Listed below are T cell receptor beta chains from one sample, sequenced in a study of blood T cell repertoires in COVID-19. Sequenced by immunoSEQ multiplex PCR; TCRdb stores in-frame clones only, minus some. The repertoire holds roughly 220,000 clones, around 86% seen once, with 3% to 4% in the top ten. Input material: PBMCs or T cells enriched from blood (not recorded which). The receptor set was obtained from a woman between 35 and 50 years old with acute COVID-19. The CDR3 runs from the conserved cysteine through the conserved F or W. Each record gives: J gene, V gene, CDR3 protein.

TRBJ2-7 TRBV4-3 CASRRGLAGVYEQYF
TRBJ2-2 TRBV27 CASSLSSLAGGSGELFF
TRBJ1-4 TRBV6-1 CASSDWGGGEKLFF
TRBJ1-2 TRBV6-5 CASSYSGRSGDGYTF
TRBJ2-5 TRBV3-1/TRBV3-2 CASSRAKETQYF
TRBJ2-1 TRBV27 CASSLWGGNEQFF
TRBJ2-7 TRBV27 CASSSLGLAVYEQYF
TRBJ2-3 TRBV7-2 CASSPRRTDTQYF
TRBJ2-7 TRBV6-5 CASSRDSLTYEQYF
TRBJ1-3 TRBV7-8 CASSLGTENTIYF
TRBJ2-1 TRBV19 CASSSGGPRNEQFF
TRBJ2-3 TRBV6-5 CASRSPNPDTQYF
TRBJ1-3 TRBV28 CASSRAGTGHFDTIYF
TRBJ1-1 TRBV19 CASSSRGTEAFF
TRBJ2-2 TRBV4-3 CASSQTAGVTGELFF
TRBJ1-2 TRBV6-5 CASSQTGAHYGYTF
TRBJ2-1 TRBV7-2 CASSLGGTGTNEQFF
TRBJ2-3 TRBV6-2/TRBV6-3 CASSYGTKSTDTQYF
TRBJ2-7 TRBV30 CAWRPPGQGLYEQYF
TRBJ1-1 TRBV7-2 CASSFAGDTEAFF
TRBJ1-5 TRBV19 CASSWGQENQPQHF
TRBJ1-1 TRBV10-3 CAIRYDSMNTEAFF
TRBJ1-5 TRBV6-1 CASSEEGPGMSVQPQHF
TRBJ2-1 TRBV7-3 CASSLTASSNEQFF
TRBJ1-2 TRBV5-1 CASSSGQGVGYGYTF
TRBJ2-1 TRBV5-1 CASSFSSGRYSNEQFF
TRBJ2-7 TRBV6-5 CASKGTGIHEQYF
TRBJ2-7 TRBV27 CASSLAPAYEQYF
TRBJ1-5 TRBV6-5 CASRSGGRGQPQHF
TRBJ2-7 TRBV19 CASSPGTGVGSYEQYF
TRBJ2-2 TRBV7-3 CASSWGDRSTGELFF
TRBJ1-2 TRBV3-1/TRBV3-2 CASSQYTGGSIYGYTF
TRBJ1-5 TRBV24-1 CATSDPGTGNQPQHF
TRBJ1-2 TRBV6-1 CASSEALGTGGYGYTF
TRBJ1-1 TRBV5-1 CASSPETGLSTEAFF
TRBJ2-7 TRBV5-1 CASSMVAGSHEQYF
TRBJ2-7 TRBV28 CASSLGTPPYEQYF
TRBJ1-3 TRBV10-3 CAISESPGRNTIYF
TRBJ2-7 TRBV28 CASSQAREHEQYF
TRBJ1-5 TRBV19 CASNGQGRNQPQHF
TRBJ2-1 TRBV4-2 CASSQVAGSNEQFF
TRBJ2-2 TRBV7-3 CASRREGVTGELFF
TRBJ1-5 TRBV28 CASSLLITGNQPQHF
TRBJ2-3 TRBV10-2 CASSEQRYSTDTQYF